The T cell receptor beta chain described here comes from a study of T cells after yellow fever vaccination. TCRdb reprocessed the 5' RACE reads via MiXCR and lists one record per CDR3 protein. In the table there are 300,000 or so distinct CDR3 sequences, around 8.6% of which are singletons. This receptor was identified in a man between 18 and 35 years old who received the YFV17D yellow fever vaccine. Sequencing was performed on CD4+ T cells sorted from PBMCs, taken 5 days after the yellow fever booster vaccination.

CDR3 bases: TGCGCCAGCAGCACGGGACCCACAGGACCCGAATACGAGCAGTACTTC. It encodes CASSTGPTGPEYEQYF. The chain is built from TRBV5-1 and TRBJ2-7; either TRBD1 or TRBD2 may fit D (5 bases each). V lost 4 bases, J lost 4 bases, and 21 bases lay in between. The CDR3 is made up of 16 amino acids. CDR1 and CDR2 (germline): SGHRS, YFSETQ.